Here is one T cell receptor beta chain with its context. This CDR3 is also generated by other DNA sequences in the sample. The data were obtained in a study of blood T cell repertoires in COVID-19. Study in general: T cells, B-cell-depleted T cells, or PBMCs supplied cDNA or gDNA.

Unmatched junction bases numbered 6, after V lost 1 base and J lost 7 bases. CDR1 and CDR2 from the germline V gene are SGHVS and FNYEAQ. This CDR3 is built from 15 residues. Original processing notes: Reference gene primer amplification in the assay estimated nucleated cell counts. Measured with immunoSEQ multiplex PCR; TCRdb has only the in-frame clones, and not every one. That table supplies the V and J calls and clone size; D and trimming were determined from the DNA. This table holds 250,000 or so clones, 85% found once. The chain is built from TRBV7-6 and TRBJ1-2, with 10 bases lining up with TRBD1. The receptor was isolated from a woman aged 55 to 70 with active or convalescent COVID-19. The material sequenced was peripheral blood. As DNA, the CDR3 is TGTGCCAGCAGCTTAGAGGAGACAGGGGGCAGTGGCTACACCTTC. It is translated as CASSLEETGGSGYTF. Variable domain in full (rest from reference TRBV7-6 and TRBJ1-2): GAGVSQSPRYKVTKRGQDVALRCDPISGHVSLYWYRQALGQGPEFLTYFNYEAQQDKSGLPNDRFSAERPEGSISTLTIQRTEQRDSAMYRCASSLEETGGSGYTFGSGTRLTVV.